The T cell receptor beta chain under discussion was sequenced for a study of T cells after yellow fever vaccination. Study observations and caveats: The bulk population could contribute abundant contaminating clonotypes to FACS-sorted repertoires.

This clonotype was found a few times. The antigen is unknown. Germline values: CDR1 MNHNS, CDR2 SASEGT. V lost 5 bases and J 1 base, leaving 18 bases between the germline ends. This CDR3 is 16 amino acids long. TCRdb used MiXCR to reprocess the 5' RACE reads, holding one entry per CDR3 protein. There are almost 600,000 distinct CDR3 sequences in the sample; about 14% occur only once, and over 13% lies in the top ten. The chain links TRBV6-1 to TRBJ2-7; a weak D match, TRBD2 (5 bases). Sequenced here: PBMCs, sampled on the day of the yellow fever booster vaccination. This clonotype was sampled from a man aged 30 to 39 who received the YFV17D yellow fever vaccine. The CDR3 loop reads CASSIIMTGSSYEQYF. Written as DNA, the CDR3 is TGTGCCAGCAGTATAATAATGACGGGGAGTTCCTACGAGCAGTACTTC.